These 22 T cell receptor beta chains were sequenced from one sample in a study of T-cell memory formation after mild COVID-19. TCRdb used MiXCR to reprocess the 5' RACE reads, holding one entry per CDR3 protein. The sample yields about 110,000 distinct CDR3 sequences, roughly 19% seen once. The sequencing input was PBMCs or a T cell subset sorted from them (not recorded which). The receptors here all came from a man aged 18 to 35 who had mild COVID-19 (a few samples of this study predate the infection). Cell type and time point are not known.

CDR3 bases: TGTGCCAGCAGAGGGAGGGGGGTCAGACAATATGGCTACACCTTC. This codes for CASRGRGVRQYGYTF. The J gene is TRBJ1-2, the V gene TRBV12-3 or TRBV12-4, with D tentatively TRBD1 (6 bases). The length of the CDR3 is 15 residues. The V and J ends lost 6 bases and 5 bases respectively, with 19 bases between them.

V and J are TRBV7-3 and TRBJ1-1; D may be TRBD1 (5 bases). Germline V gives CDR1 SGHTA, CDR2 FQGTGA. This CDR3 contains 13 residues. Trimming removed 5 bases from V and 1 base from J, with 8 bases in between. The CDR3 loop reads CASSPGTNTEAFF. In DNA, the CDR3 is TGTGCCAGCAGCCCGGGGACGAACACTGAAGCTTTCTTT.

This clonotype was observed a few times. V and J are TRBV7-2 and TRBJ2-1, with D perhaps being TRBD1 or TRBD2 (5 bases each). This CDR3 has 17 residues. V was trimmed by 0 bases and J by 7 bases, leaving 19 bases between them. Germline assignment: CDR1 SGHTA and CDR2 FQGNSA. The CDR3 region is CASSLAGTTVQGNEQFF. CDR3 nucleotides: TGTGCCAGCAGCTTAGCCGGGACCACGGTCCAGGGTAATGAGCAGTTCTTC.

Only a few counts were recorded for this clonotype. The chain uses TRBV9 and TRBJ2-5; TRBD1 is a possible D gene (5 bases). Trimming removed 0 bases at V and 1 base at J, with 10 bases between. Germline V lookup: CDR1 SGDLS, CDR2 YYNGEE. The CDR3 length is 15 residues. CDR3 in amino acids: CASSVVPTAQETQYF. In DNA form, the CDR3 reads TGTGCCAGCAGCGTAGTCCCGACAGCCCAAGAGACCCAGTACTTC.

This clonotype was seen more than once but under ten times. J is TRBJ2-2 and V is TRBV12-3 or TRBV12-4, with a tentative D call TRBD2 (5 bases). The CDR3 is made up of 14 amino acids. The V end lost 5 bases, the J end lost 2 bases, and 9 bases lay between the germline ends. The CDR3 region has the DNA TGTGCCAGCAGTCGGAGGCCAAACACCGGGGAGCTGTTTTTT. It is translated as CASSRRPNTGELFF.

This clonotype came up a few times. The chain couples TRBV7-3 to TRBJ2-7; D is uncertain. Between the trimmed V and J ends, which lost 1 base and 3 bases, there was a span of 7 bases. The CDR3 sequence is 13 residues long. Per germline, CDR1 SGHTA and CDR2 FQGTGA. This CDR3 is CASSLKSLYEQYV. The CDR3 DNA reads as TGTGCCAGCAGCTTAAAGTCCCTCTACGAGCAGTACGTC.

This clonotype has more than one count but fewer than ten. This sequence joins TRBV7-2 and TRBJ2-1, with D hard to call. The V gene's germline CDR1 is SGHTA and CDR2 FQGNSA. CDR3 length: 13 residues. The ends were cut back, 2 bases at V and 4 bases at J, with 6 bases in the middle. This chain's CDR3 is CASSLTRYNEQFF. CDR3 coding DNA: TGTGCCAGCAGCTTAACCCGATACAATGAGCAGTTCTTC.

The J gene is TRBJ2-3, the V gene TRBV7-3; no clear D. The germline V gene encodes CDR1 SGHTA and CDR2 FQGTGA. This CDR3 is 13 amino acids long. Between the trimmed V and J ends, which lost 4 bases and 4 bases, there was a span of 9 bases. The CDR3 nucleotides are TGTGCCAGCAGCTCGATAATATCAGATACGCAGTATTTT. The encoded protein is CASSSIISDTQYF. The whole variable domain, remainder taken from reference TRBV7-3 and TRBJ2-3, is GAGVSQTPSNKVTEKGKYVELRCDPISGHTALYWYRQSLGQGPEFLIYFQGTGAADDSGLPNDRFFAVRPEGSVSTLKIQRTERGDSAVYLCASSSIISDTQYFGPGTRLTVL.

The J gene is TRBJ1-1, the V gene TRBV10-3, with TRBD1 as a possible D gene (5 bases). CDR1 ENHRY and CDR2 SYGVKD come from the germline V gene. The ends were cut back, 8 bases at V and 2 bases at J, with 12 bases in the middle. CDR3 length: 13 amino acids. The CDR3 here is CAIGGQTNTEAFF. CDR3 bases: TGTGCCATCGGCGGACAAACTAACACTGAAGCTTTCTTT.

This clonotype is labeled as medium-sized (0.01 to 0.1%). At one boundary the junction diverges from the germline segment, which might be a read error. The CDR3 sequence: CASSLDADTQYF. CDR3 nucleotide sequence: TGTGCCAGCAGCTTAGACGCAGATACGCAGTATTTT. The chain uses TRBV5-1 and TRBJ2-3; D uncertain. Germline V gives CDR1 SGHRS, CDR2 YFSETQ. The CDR3 loop spans 12 amino acids.

The J gene is TRBJ1-5, the V gene TRBV6-5; D ambiguous. Germline CDR1 MNHEY, CDR2 SVGAGI. V was pared by 0 bases and J by 2 bases, with 8 bases between. CDR3 size: 15 residues. The CDR3 region is CASSYSRRGNQPQHF. CDR3 sequence (DNA): TGTGCCAGCAGTTACTCACGGAGAGGCAATCAGCCCCAGCATTTT.

The table lists this clonotype with a few counts. The chain recombines TRBV4-1 with TRBJ1-4, with TRBD1 as a possible D gene (5 bases). The V gene lost 0 bases and the J gene lost 4 bases, with 9 bases spanning the gap. Germline V lookup: CDR1 MGHRA, CDR2 YSYEKL. This CDR3 region has 15 residues. As DNA, the CDR3 is TGCGCCAGCAGCCAAGAGGGGGGATTTAATGAAAAACTGTTTTTT. As protein: CASSQEGGFNEKLFF.

The rearrangement links TRBV20-1 to TRBJ2-3, with D tentatively TRBD2 (7 bases). Trimming took off 2 bases at V and 4 bases at J, with 16 bases between the two ends. Germline-derived CDR1 and CDR2 are DFQATT and SNEGSKA (reference sequence). CDR3 length: 15 amino acids. CDR3 sequence (DNA): TGCAGTGCTAGATCGGGGGGCGGGGGCGCAGATACGCAGTATTTT. Translated, it gives CSARSGGGGADTQYF.

The J gene is TRBJ2-3, the V gene TRBV5-1; 9 nucleotides match TRBD2. CDR3 length: 14 residues. CDR1 and CDR2 (germline): SGHRS, YFSETQ. V shed 4 bases and J 2 bases; nucleotides not matched to a gene: 2. The CDR3 sequence is CASSRTSDTDTQYF. CDR3 nucleotide sequence: TGCGCCAGCAGCAGGACTAGCGACACAGATACGCAGTATTTT. The complete variable domain, with remaining parts taken from reference TRBV5-1 and TRBJ2-3, reads KAGVTQTPRYLIKTRGQQVTLSCSPISGHRSVSWYQQTPGQGLQFLFEYFSETQRNKGNFPGRFSGRQFSNSRSEMNVSTLELGDSALYLCASSRTSDTDTQYFGPGTRLTVL.

This clonotype appeared a few times. V gene TRBV20-1 combines with J gene TRBJ2-7; a weak D match, TRBD2 (6 bases). The CDR3 is 14 amino acids. V lost 5 bases and J lost 3, with 17 bases in between. Germline V gene data show CDR1 as DFQATT and CDR2 as SNEGSKA (reference sequence). CDR3 in DNA: TGCAGTGCTGCCCTGAGTCGGGGGAGCTACGAGCAGTACTTC. Encoded protein: CSAALSRGSYEQYF.

This sequence joins TRBV11-3 and TRBJ2-1, with 8 bases that match TRBD2. V lost 5 bases and J lost 10; bases outside the gene matches: 7. CDR3 size: 13 residues. The germline V gene has CDR1 SGHNT and CDR2 YENEEA. The CDR3, as DNA: TGTGCCAGCAGCCCCGGGGGGGGCCGAGAGCAGTTCTTC. Translation gives CASSPGGGREQFF. Drawing the rest from reference TRBV11-3 and TRBJ2-1, the complete variable domain is EAGVVQSPRYKIIEKKQPVAFWCNPISGHNTLYWYLQNLGQGPELLIRYENEEAVDDSQLPKDRFSAERLKGVDSTLKIQPAELGDSAVYLCASSPGGGREQFFGPGTRLTVL.

This chain joins TRBV7-9 and TRBJ1-1; a weak D match, TRBD1 (5 bases). Germline V gene sequence: CDR1 SEHNR, CDR2 FQNEAQ (reference sequence). The CDR3 is 13 residues long. The ends were cut back, 11 bases at V and 5 bases at J, with 18 bases in the middle. CDR3 nucleotides: TGTGCCTCAAAAGCGGGGCGGGTGACTGAAGCTTTCTTT. This codes for CASKAGRVTEAFF.

V and J are TRBV12-2 and TRBJ2-7; the table names TRBD1, a call not compared with the DNA. TRBV12-2 is labeled a pseudogene. This CDR3 contains 12 residues. The CDR3 bases are TGTGCAAGTCGCCTCAGGGGTAACGAGCAGTACGTC. It yields the protein CASRLRGNEQYV.

The rearrangement uses TRBV20-1 and TRBJ2-5; 10 nucleotides line up with TRBD2. Germline values: CDR1 DFQATT, CDR2 SNEGSKA (reference sequence). With V trimmed by 1 base and J by 5 bases, 7 bases remained unmatched. CDR3 length: 15 residues. CDR3 bases: TGCAGTGCTAGAGGAACTAGCGGGGCCTTGGAGACCCAGTACTTC. It translates to CSARGTSGALETQYF.

The chain is built from TRBV6-5 and TRBJ2-1; D unresolved. V lost 2 bases, J lost 10 bases, and 6 bases lay in between. Germline V lookup: CDR1 MNHEY, CDR2 SVGAGI. This CDR3 region has 11 residues. The CDR3 nucleotides are TGTGCCAGCAGTTACGGTAGGGAGCAGTTCTTC. Amino acids: CASSYGREQFF.

The J gene is TRBJ2-3, the V gene TRBV19; D is undetermined. V lost 5 bases and J lost 6, with 12 bases in between. CDR1 and CDR2 (germline): LNHDA, SQIVND (reference sequence). The CDR3 is 13 residues long. CDR3 coding DNA: TGTGCCAGTAGTCAGGCGGTGAGGGATACGCAGTATTTT. The encoded protein is CASSQAVRDTQYF.

A few counts support this clonotype. This chain uses TRBV28 with TRBJ2-7; 10 bases align to TRBD1. V was pared by 4 bases and J by 3 bases, with 0 bases of the junction left unmatched. CDR3 length: 13 residues. Germline CDR1 and CDR2: MDHEN and SYDVKM. In nucleotides, the CDR3 is TGTGCCAGCAGTTGGACAGGGGGCTACGAGCAGTACGTC. It yields the protein CASSWTGGYEQYV.